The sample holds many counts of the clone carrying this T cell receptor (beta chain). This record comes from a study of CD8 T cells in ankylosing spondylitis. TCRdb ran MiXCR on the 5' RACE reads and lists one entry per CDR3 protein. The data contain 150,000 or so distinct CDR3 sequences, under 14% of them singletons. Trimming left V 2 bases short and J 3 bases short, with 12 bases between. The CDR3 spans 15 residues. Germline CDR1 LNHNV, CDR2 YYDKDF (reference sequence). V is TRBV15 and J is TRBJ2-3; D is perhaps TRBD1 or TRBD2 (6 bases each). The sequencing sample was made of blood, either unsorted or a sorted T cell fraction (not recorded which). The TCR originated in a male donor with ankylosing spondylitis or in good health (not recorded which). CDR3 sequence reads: CATSRIRGGTDTQYF. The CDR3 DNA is TGTGCCACCAGCAGAATTAGAGGGGGGACAGATACGCAGTATTTT.